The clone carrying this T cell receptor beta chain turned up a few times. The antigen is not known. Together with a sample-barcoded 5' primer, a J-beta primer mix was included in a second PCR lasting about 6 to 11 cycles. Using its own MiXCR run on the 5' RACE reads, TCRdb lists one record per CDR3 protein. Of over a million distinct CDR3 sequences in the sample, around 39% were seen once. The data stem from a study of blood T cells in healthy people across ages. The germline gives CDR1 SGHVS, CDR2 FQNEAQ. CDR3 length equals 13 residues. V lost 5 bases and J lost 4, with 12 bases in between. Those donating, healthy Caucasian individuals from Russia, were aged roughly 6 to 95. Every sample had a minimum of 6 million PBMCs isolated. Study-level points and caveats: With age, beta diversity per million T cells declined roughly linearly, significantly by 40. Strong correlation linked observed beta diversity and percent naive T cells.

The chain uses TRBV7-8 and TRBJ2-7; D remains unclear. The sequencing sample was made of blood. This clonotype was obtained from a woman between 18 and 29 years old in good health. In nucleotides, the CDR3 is TGTGCCAGCAGCCCAGAGGCCATTTACGAGCAGTACTTC. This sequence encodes CASSPEAIYEQYF.